Below are 26 T cell receptor beta chains sequenced from a single sample in a study of T cell clones after liver transplantation. Profiling relied on immunoSEQ multiplex PCR, and the TCRdb table lists in-frame clones only, not all of them. The sample has roughly 51,000 clones; 65% to 80% are singletons. The sample was CD4+ T cells from blood, taken around 54 months after liver transplant. The receptors here all came from a human patient who received a liver transplant. Some T cells may be the graft donor's.

The rearrangement joins TRBV9 to TRBJ1-4, with D perhaps matching TRBD1 (5 bases). Germline CDR1 SGDLS, CDR2 YYNGEE. There are 13 residues in the CDR3. V lost 0 bases and J lost 12, with 12 bases in between. The CDR3 here is CASSVAGSKELFF. In DNA form, the CDR3 reads TGTGCCAGCAGCGTAGCAGGGAGTAAGGAACTGTTTTTT.

The chain is built from TRBV5-4 and TRBJ2-7, with 15 bases fitting TRBD2. The CDR3 is 17 residues long. Germline CDR1 is SGHNT and CDR2 is YYREEE (reference sequence). Unmatched junction bases numbered 10, after V lost 4 bases and J lost 5 bases. CDR3 residues: CASSTRTSGGAWNEQYF. The CDR3 DNA reads TGTGCCAGCAGCACCCGGACTAGCGGGGGGGCTTGGAACGAGCAGTACTTC.

The chain recombines TRBV5-8 with TRBJ1-1; no firm D call. The CDR3 consists of 11 residues. Germline V gene data show CDR1 as SGHTS and CDR2 as YDEGEE. V was shortened by 1 base and J by 5 bases, with 3 bases between the two germline ends. DNA for the CDR3: TGTGCCAGCAGCTTGAGAACTGAAGCTTTCTTT. Translating it yields CASSLRTEAFF.

The chain uses TRBV6-1 and TRBJ1-4, with D tentatively TRBD1 (5 bases). Germline V gene sequence: CDR1 MNHNS, CDR2 SASEGT. CDR3 length: 16 residues. Trimming removed 1 base at V and 13 bases at J, with 22 bases between. The CDR3 DNA reads as TGTGCCAGCAGTGAAGTTAACCGGGACGTCGGGCGGAGACTGTTTTTT. Amino acids: CASSEVNRDVGRRLFF.

The CDR3 reads CASSPGGRGIYNEQFF. In DNA form, the CDR3 reads TGTGCCAGCAGCCCAGGTGGTAGGGGGATATACAATGAGCAGTTCTTC. This chain connects TRBV7-2 to TRBJ2-1, with D possibly TRBD1 on 6 matching bases. V lost 5 bases, J lost 4 bases, and 18 bases lay in between. The germline V gene encodes CDR1 SGHTA and CDR2 FQGNSA. The CDR3 has 16 amino acids.

Concerning this clone itself: The sample carries other DNA sequences with the same CDR3. This rearrangement joins TRBV30 to TRBJ2-6, with D unresolved. The CDR3 length is 13 residues. Germline CDR1 and CDR2: GTSNPN and SVGIG (reference sequence). Trimming cost V 0 bases and J 3 bases, with 3 bases left between them. CDR3: CAWSVGGANVLTF. Here the CDR3 DNA reads TGTGCCTGGAGTGTCGGTGGGGCCAACGTCCTGACTTTC.

The chain links TRBV7-3 to TRBJ2-3, with a possible D match to TRBD1 (6 bases). Germline CDR1 and CDR2: SGHTA and FQGTGA. The V and J ends lost 3 bases and 1 base respectively, with 11 bases between them. This CDR3 spans 15 amino acids. The CDR3: CASSLNRVGTDTQYF. DNA of the CDR3: TGTGCCAGCAGCTTGAACAGGGTAGGCACAGATACGCAGTATTTT.

The chain joins TRBV2 to TRBJ1-6, with 7 bases fitting TRBD1. Unmatched junction bases numbered 2, after V lost 6 bases and J lost 9 bases. Germline V gene data show CDR1 as SNHLY and CDR2 as FYNNEI. CDR3 length: 12 amino acids. This chain's CDR3 is CASRTGISPLHF. CDR3 nucleotides: TGTGCCAGCAGGACAGGGATTTCACCCCTCCACTTT.

The chain recombines TRBV11-1 with TRBJ2-1; the match to TRBD2 covers 7 bases. After removal of 5 bases from V and 5 bases from J, the junction contained 9 bases not matched to a gene. Germline V gene sequence: CDR1 SGHAT, CDR2 FQDESV (reference sequence). The CDR3 contains 15 residues. CDR3 sequence reads: CASSPGTNTDNEQFF. Here the CDR3 DNA reads TGTGCCAGCAGCCCTGGGACTAACACCGACAATGAGCAGTTCTTC.

This clone came up a few times. V is TRBV7-2 and J is TRBJ2-1, with 9 bases lining up with TRBD2. CDR1 SGHTA and CDR2 FQGNSA come from the germline V gene. J was trimmed by 5 bases and V by 7 bases; bases with no gene match: 6. The CDR3 has 14 amino acids. The CDR3 loop is CASTLAGSDNEQFF. The CDR3, as DNA: TGTGCCAGCACCCTAGCGGGGTCTGACAATGAGCAGTTCTTC.

The rearrangement joins TRBV10-2 to TRBJ2-7, with D perhaps being TRBD1 or TRBD2 (5 bases each). Germline assignment: CDR1 WSHSY and CDR2 SAAADI. The CDR3 has 14 residues. The V end was cut by 2 bases, the J end by 3 bases, with 11 bases between. The CDR3 reads CASSETGRSYEQYF. The CDR3 bases are TGCGCCAGCAGTGAGACGGGACGGAGCTACGAGCAGTACTTC.

The chain carries TRBV7-2 and TRBJ2-3; 7 nucleotides align to TRBD2. Germline lookup yields CDR1 SGHTA and CDR2 FQGNSA. Germline trimming cut 7 bases from V and 13 bases from J; bases unmatched to any gene: 20. This CDR3 is 15 amino acids long. Here the CDR3 DNA reads TGTGCCAGCACCTCTTCTTGGCGGGGGAGATCGGACGAGTATTTT. Translated: CASTSSWRGRSDEYF.

A single count supports this clone. The chain employs TRBV5-1 and TRBJ1-1; no clear D gene. The CDR3 runs to 15 residues. V lost 7 bases and J 4 bases, leaving 20 bases between the germline ends. Germline values: CDR1 SGHRS, CDR2 YFSETQ. The CDR3: CASRQGSSSGTEAFF. The CDR3 bases are TGCGCCAGCCGCCAAGGTTCAAGCTCAGGCACTGAAGCTTTCTTT.

V is TRBV6-6 and J is TRBJ2-3; D is perhaps TRBD2 (6 bases). The CDR3 sequence is 15 residues long. CDR1 and CDR2 (germline): MNHNY, SVGAGI (reference sequence). Trimming removed 0 bases from V and 5 bases from J, with 12 bases in between. The DNA of the CDR3 is TGTGCCAGCAGTTACTCGGAGGGTTTGGGAGATACGCAGTATTTT. It translates to CASSYSEGLGDTQYF.

The chain links TRBV2 to TRBJ2-7, with D possibly TRBD2 on 5 matching bases. The CDR3 covers 15 residues. The germline V and J ends were trimmed by 6 bases and 7 bases, with 22 bases remaining between them. Per the germline V gene, CDR1 is SNHLY and CDR2 is FYNNEI. The CDR3 here is CASSDSRHRSGEQYF. The CDR3 coding sequence is TGTGCCAGCAGCGATTCACGACATCGATCGGGAGAGCAGTACTTC.

V usage is TRBV28 and J usage is TRBJ1-1; D is unresolved. The germline CDR1 and CDR2 sequences are MDHEN and SYDVKM. The V end lost 10 bases, the J end lost 1 base, and 16 bases lay between the germline ends. This CDR3 has 14 residues. CDR3 bases: TGTGCCATTACGAGAGGCTTCTCGAACACTGAAGCTTTCTTT. The encoded protein is CAITRGFSNTEAFF.

The chain is built from TRBV28 and TRBJ2-3; 7 bases agree with TRBD2. Looked up from germline, CDR1 is MDHEN and CDR2 is SYDVKM. V dropped 6 bases and J dropped 4; count of bases not matched to a gene: 4. This CDR3 contains 13 residues. The CDR3 nucleotides are TGTGCCAGCAGCCAGCGGGGCCCAGATACGCAGTATTTT. Amino acid sequence: CASSQRGPDTQYF.

The J gene is TRBJ1-2, the V gene TRBV27; TRBD1 matches at 8 bases. CDR1 is MNHEY, CDR2 SMNVEV, per germline (reference sequence). The CDR3 consists of 14 residues. The V gene end was trimmed by 3 bases and the J gene end by 8 bases; junction bases not matched to a gene: 8. CDR3 loop: CASSLQGAPRGYTF. The CDR3 nucleotides read TGTGCCAGCAGTTTGCAGGGGGCGCCCCGCGGCTACACCTTC.

This clone showed up just a few times. The V gene is TRBV19, the J gene TRBJ2-7; D ambiguous. Germline V gives CDR1 LNHDA, CDR2 SQIVND (reference sequence). V was trimmed by 4 bases and J by 4 bases, leaving 5 bases between them. The length of the CDR3 is 11 residues. The chain's CDR3 is CASSTEYEQYF. The CDR3 nucleotides are TGTGCCAGTAGTACGGAGTACGAGCAGTACTTC.

About this clone: The same CDR3 can be traced to other DNA sequences in this sample. This chain links TRBV9 with TRBJ1-3; D gene uncertain. Looked up from germline, CDR1 is SGDLS and CDR2 is YYNGEE. The CDR3 extends over 14 amino acids. V dropped 1 base and J dropped 0 bases, with 5 bases sitting between them. The CDR3 sequence is CASSVYSSGNTIYF. CDR3 coding DNA: TGTGCCAGCAGCGTATACAGCTCTGGAAACACCATATATTTT. Filled out from reference TRBV9 and TRBJ1-3, the complete variable domain reads DSGVTQTPKHLITATGQRVTLRCSPRSGDLSVYWYQQSLDQGLQFLIQYYNGEERAKGNILERFSAQQFPDLHSELNLSSLELGDSALYFCASSVYSSGNTIYFGEGSWLTVV.

This sequence joins TRBV27 and TRBJ2-2; 11 bases map to TRBD2. CDR1 and CDR2 from the germline V gene are MNHEY and SMNVEV (reference sequence). This CDR3 spans 17 amino acids. The ends lost 5 bases at V and 4 bases at J; junction bases unmatched: 9. CDR3 nucleotides: TGTGCCAGCAGTCTAGGGACTCTAGCGGGGGGCACCGGGGAGCTGTTTTTT. This gives the protein CASSLGTLAGGTGELFF.

The chain links TRBV7-2 to TRBJ1-2; 9 nucleotides match TRBD1. The CDR3 sequence is 14 residues long. After removal of 5 bases from V and 8 bases from J, the junction contained 9 bases not matched to a gene. Germline loops: CDR1 SGHTA, CDR2 FQGNSA. The CDR3 loop reads CASSPRTGEGGYTF. The DNA for the CDR3 is TGTGCCAGCAGCCCTCGGACAGGGGAGGGGGGCTACACCTTC. The full variable domain, completed using reference TRBV7-2 and TRBJ1-2, is GAGVSQSPSNKVTEKGKDVELRCDPISGHTALYWYRQSLGQGLEFLIYFQGNSAPDKSGLPSDRFSAERTGGSVSTLTIQRTQQEDSAVYLCASSPRTGEGGYTFGSGTRLTVV.

J is TRBJ1-2 and V is TRBV6-1, with a possible D match to TRBD1 (5 bases). V gave up 7 bases and J gave up 7 bases, with 10 bases separating them. Germline V lookup: CDR1 MNHNS, CDR2 SASEGT. The CDR3 contains 11 residues. In nucleotides, the CDR3 is TGTGCCAGCATCCAGGGAGGTGGCTACACCTTC. This sequence encodes CASIQGGGYTF.

The V call is TRBV19, the J call TRBJ1-5; D is undetermined. CDR1 LNHDA and CDR2 SQIVND come from the germline V gene (reference sequence). The CDR3 runs 14 residues. V was trimmed by 5 bases and J by 0 bases, leaving 8 bases between them. CDR3 DNA: TGTGCCAGTAGTCCTAGGAATAGCAATCAGCCCCAGCATTTT. Amino acids: CASSPRNSNQPQHF. The full variable domain, completed using reference TRBV19 and TRBJ1-5, is DGGITQSPKYLFRKEGQNVTLSCEQNLNHDAMYWYRQDPGQGLRLIYYSQIVNDFQKGDIAEGYSVSREKKESFPLTVTSAQKNPTAFYLCASSPRNSNQPQHFGDGTRLSIL.

This chain uses TRBV11-2 with TRBJ1-2; 10 nucleotides line up with TRBD1. The CDR3 is 14 residues long. The germline V gene encodes CDR1 SGHAT and CDR2 FQNNGV. Unmatched junction bases numbered 8, after V lost 5 bases and J lost 8 bases. The CDR3 reads CASSPRQGAGGYTF. The CDR3 nucleotides read TGTGCCAGCAGCCCACGACAGGGGGCGGGAGGCTACACCTTC.

The chain carries TRBV10-3 and TRBJ2-4; weak D call: TRBD2 (6 bases). The germline V and J ends were trimmed by 6 bases and 0 bases, with 12 bases remaining between them. The germline V gene encodes CDR1 ENHRY and CDR2 SYGVKD. The CDR3 is 15 amino acids. Here the CDR3 reads CAISDPGGAKNIQYF. DNA of the CDR3: TGTGCCATCAGCGACCCCGGGGGAGCCAAAAACATTCAGTACTTC.